This TCR beta chain was documented in a study of shared clonotypes between healthy human individuals (dated by TCRdb to about 2020). Concerning the study at large: Three men and two women, aged 18 to 49 years, made up the cohort. To increase sequencing depth and limit assay-specific biases, TCR repertoire library preparation and sequencing were carried out by different laboratories using diverse techniques. Between about 0.8 and 9 billion PBMCs per donor were obtained by leukapheresis. For each donor, CD4 naive and CD4 memory were each given three plates, CD8 naive was given two plates, and CD8 memory was given one plate. To estimate repertoire size and how much clonotypes are shared between individuals, the study performed deep sequencing of blood TCR repertoires from five healthy adults.

A remark on this clone: No cognate antigen has been identified for it. One base away there is no much larger clone; base qualities are not given.

Sequences SQVTM (CDR1) and ANQGSEA (CDR2) are obtained from the germline V gene. CDR3 length: 14 amino acids, cysteine to phenylalanine. Kept here is only the CDR3 DNA, which spans 42 bases and is read in frame from base 1. Relative to germline, V is 8 bases shorter and J is 5 bases shorter, with 21 bases between their ends. CD8 naive samples were obtained by positive selection for CCR7 among CD45RO-negative cells, yielding a CD45RA+CCR7+ population from which TemRA cells were excluded. The donors were healthy, HIV-negative adults with no recently reported acute infections or vaccinations. Every donor was a Caucasian adult residing in Nashville, Tennessee, USA. After blood collection by leukapheresis, PBMCs were isolated using Ficoll-Histopaque density gradient centrifugation and then cryopreserved in the vapor phase of liquid nitrogen. Analytical flow cytometry was used to check the purity and quantity of every magnetically sorted T cell population. From each sorted fraction, genomic DNA was isolated and quantified by UV absorbance on a Nanodrop 2000c.

What the authors observed across the whole study: Pairwise subsampling indicated that sequencing depth was expected to affect the degree of clonotype sharing among donors. Compared with non-shared clonotypes, the clonotypes found in all four sorted-subset donors had higher generation probabilities. Across a handful of donors, approximately 5% of naive CD4, around 3.3% of naive CD8, about 2% of memory CD4, and roughly 0.41% of memory CD8 clonotypes were shared. Incomplete sequencing was indicated by rarefaction of sorted-subset datasets, despite the large sequencing depth. Because the study included a small number of donors, the genetic and exposure-history diversity represented was limited. Sampling was limited to blood, and TCR repertoires in tissue likely differ from TCR repertoires in blood. Naive subsets generally had larger estimated clonotype richness than memory subsets.

TCR CDR3 regions were amplified from genomic DNA by multiplex PCR using the deep immunoSEQ assay. Extracted genomic DNA from each cell subset was spread evenly across all wells of several immunoSEQ 96-well plates, with each plate serving as a replicate. For sorted subsets, around 200 ng genomic DNA, equal to 30,000 or so T cell genomes, was loaded into each replicate PCR. Purified libraries were quantified with a Qubit 3.0 fluorometer, sized on a Bioanalyzer 2100, and re-quantified with the KAPA Library Quantification kit. Every immunoSEQ 96-well plate was sequenced on a separate single-read 150-cycle Illumina NextSeq 550 flow cell. The authors' pipeline ran thus. Because only junctional sequences without quality scores were contained in the immunoSEQ output, filtering matching that applied to full-length reads could not be performed. To assign V/J genes and CDR3, sequences were annotated using PyIR, a Python wrapper for IgBLAST v1.9, with IMGT germline references. Any read was removed if the V/J assignment was weak (E-value above 1e-6), the CDR3 was missing, or the read contained stop codons, out-of-frame junctions, or ambiguous translated residues. V3J clonotypes were defined as sequences sharing an identical inferred V gene, J gene, and CDR3 amino acid sequence. To compute the percentage overlap between repertoires, the number of shared unique clonotypes was divided by the size of the smaller repertoire. Three approaches were used to assess repertoire richness: RTK rarefaction, the Chao1 estimator, and Recon v2.1 estimates of unobserved clonotypes. Generation probabilities were computed with OLGA for all TCRbeta clonotypes obtained by the gDNA method from a handful of donors. The immuneACCESS repertoire file appears here via TCRdb, limited to in-frame rearrangements. These files lack a portion of the clones; in checked studies, under half of the deficit traces to unresolved V genes, and the cause of the others is not known. V, J and clone size are those of that table, while D and trimming were read from the DNA. This sample gives under 1 million clones in total; 85% to 95% of them show up just once. Around 24% of the sample comes from the top ten.

The sequence came from a man aged 30-40 years in good health. The rearrangement combines TRBV29-1 with TRBJ1-1; tentative D gene TRBD1, with 5 bases matching. Sample: naive CD8+ T cells sorted from blood. The sample's cell subset or site, from its label and the paper: CD45RA+CCR7+. The CDR3 has the sequence CSSYAGDLRTEAFF. In nucleotides, the sequence is TGCAGCTCATATGCGGGGGATTTGAGGACTGAAGCTTTCTTT.